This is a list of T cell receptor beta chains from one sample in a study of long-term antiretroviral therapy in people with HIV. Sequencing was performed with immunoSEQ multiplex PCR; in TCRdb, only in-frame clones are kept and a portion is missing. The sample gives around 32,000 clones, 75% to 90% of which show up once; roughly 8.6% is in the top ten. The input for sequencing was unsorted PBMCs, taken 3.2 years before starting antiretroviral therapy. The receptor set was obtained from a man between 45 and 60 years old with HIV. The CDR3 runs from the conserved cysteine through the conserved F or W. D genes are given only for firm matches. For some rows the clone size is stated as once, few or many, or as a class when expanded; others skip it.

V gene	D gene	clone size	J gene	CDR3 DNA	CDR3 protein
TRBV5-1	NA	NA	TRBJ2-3	TGCGCCAGCAGCTGGGCCTCGACGGATACGCAGTATTTT	CASSWASTDTQYF
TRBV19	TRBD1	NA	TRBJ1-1	TGTGCCAGTATCTCCTGGGACAGGATGAACACTGAAGCTTTCTTT	CASISWDRMNTEAFF
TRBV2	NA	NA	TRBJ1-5	TGTGCCAGCAGTGAAAATCAGTATAGCAATCAGCCCCAGCATTTT	CASSENQYSNQPQHF
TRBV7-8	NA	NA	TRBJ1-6	TGTGCCAGCAGCTTAGGGACGGGAAATTATTCACCCCTCCACTTT	CASSLGTGNYSPLHF
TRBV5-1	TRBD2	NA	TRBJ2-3	TGCGCCAGCAGGAGGGGAGTAGCGGGAGAATTCGCAGATACGCAGTATTTT	CASRRGVAGEFADTQYF
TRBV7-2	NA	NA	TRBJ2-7	TGTGCCAGCAGCTTAGAGTACCGAGGCGAGCAGTACTTC	CASSLEYRGEQYF
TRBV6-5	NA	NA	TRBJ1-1	TGTGCCAGCAGTCTAACAGGAATGAACACTGAAGCTTTCTTT	CASSLTGMNTEAFF
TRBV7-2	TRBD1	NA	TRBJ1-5	TGTGCCAGCAGCTTAGCGACAGGGAGTCAGCCCCAGCATTTT	CASSLATGSQPQHF
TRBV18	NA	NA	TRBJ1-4	TGTGCCAGCTCCCCGGCGGGTTTAGGGGAAAAACTGTTTTTT	CASSPAGLGEKLFF
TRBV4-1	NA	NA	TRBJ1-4	TGCGCCAGCAGCCAAGATGGCGCAGGGGCCGCTAATGAAAAACTGTTTTTT	CASSQDGAGAANEKLFF
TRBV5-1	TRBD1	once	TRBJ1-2	TGCGCCAGCAGCGGACAGGCCAACTATGGCTACACCTTC	CASSGQANYGYTF
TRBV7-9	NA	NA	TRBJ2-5	TGTGCCAGCGTAGACTGGGGGGAGACCCAGTACTTC	CASVDWGETQYF
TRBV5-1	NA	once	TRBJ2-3	TGCGCCAGCAGCTTAAACCAATTGGATACGCAGTATTTT	CASSLNQLDTQYF
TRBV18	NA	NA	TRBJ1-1	TGTGCCAGCTCACGACCAGGGAGCGTAAGAAACACTGAAGCTTTCTTT	CASSRPGSVRNTEAFF
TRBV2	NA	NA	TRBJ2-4	TGTGCCAGCAGCATCATGGGGCTAAAAGAAAACATTCAGTACTTC	CASSIMGLKENIQYF
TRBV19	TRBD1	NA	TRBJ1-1	TGTGCCAGTAGTATCCAGGGGGTCAACACTGAAGCTTTCTTT	CASSIQGVNTEAFF
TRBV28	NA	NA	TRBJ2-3	TGTGCCAGCAGGGGAATCCCGACTTACGCCCGGGCGCAGTATTTT	CASRGIPTYARAQYF